The following is a TCR beta chain sequence with its context. Antigen: not known. The sample belongs to a study of cytomegalovirus exposure and HLA in healthy donors. Notes on the study in general: Earlier analysis found most TCR beta V segments productive about 90% or about 30% of the time. Later analysis revealed greater clonal expansion in HLA-associated TCR beta chains than in equally common others. In a later analysis, common viral pathogens appeared linked to several of the most significant clusters.

PCR involved 60 Vbeta and 13 Jbeta primers. Clones were read by immunoSEQ multiplex PCR, and TCRdb kept only the in-frame ones, dropping some. The sample consists of roughly 160,000 clones, approximately 78% of them appearing once. This TCR derives from a woman in her 30s in good health and CMV-seropositive. The sequenced sample consisted of PBMCs.

In DNA, the CDR3 is TGTGCCAGCAGCTTGGGACAGGGGTTTCGGGATGAGCAGTTCTTC. Amino acid sequence: CASSLGQGFRDEQFF. The chain recombines TRBV7-2 with TRBJ2-1; 10 bases align to TRBD1. Germline V lookup: CDR1 SGHTA, CDR2 FQGNSA. J was trimmed by 8 bases and V by 3 bases; bases with no gene match: 7. This CDR3 contains 15 residues.